The clone carrying this T cell receptor beta chain was counted a few times. The data were obtained in a study of T-cell memory formation after mild COVID-19. The TCR alpha and TCR beta cDNA libraries, bearing sample barcodes and UMIs, were generated by 5'RACE using constant-segment primers. From the 5' RACE reads, TCRdb called clonotypes with MiXCR, one entry per CDR3 protein. The profile shows about 57,000 distinct CDR3 sequences, 12% of them singletons. The sequence derives from a man younger than 35 who had mild COVID-19 (a few samples of this study predate the infection). Cell type and time point are not known. Sequences were obtained from PBMCs or a T cell subset sorted from them (not recorded which).

Here the CDR3 DNA reads TGCAGTGCTAGCGGGGGGCCGACAGATACGCAGTATTTT. Translated: CSASGGPTDTQYF. The chain uses TRBV20-1 and TRBJ2-3; TRBD2 is a possible D gene (7 bases). V shed 3 bases and J shed 3 bases, with 10 bases lying between them. The CDR3 loop spans 13 amino acids. Germline assignment: CDR1 DFQATT and CDR2 SNEGSKA (reference sequence).